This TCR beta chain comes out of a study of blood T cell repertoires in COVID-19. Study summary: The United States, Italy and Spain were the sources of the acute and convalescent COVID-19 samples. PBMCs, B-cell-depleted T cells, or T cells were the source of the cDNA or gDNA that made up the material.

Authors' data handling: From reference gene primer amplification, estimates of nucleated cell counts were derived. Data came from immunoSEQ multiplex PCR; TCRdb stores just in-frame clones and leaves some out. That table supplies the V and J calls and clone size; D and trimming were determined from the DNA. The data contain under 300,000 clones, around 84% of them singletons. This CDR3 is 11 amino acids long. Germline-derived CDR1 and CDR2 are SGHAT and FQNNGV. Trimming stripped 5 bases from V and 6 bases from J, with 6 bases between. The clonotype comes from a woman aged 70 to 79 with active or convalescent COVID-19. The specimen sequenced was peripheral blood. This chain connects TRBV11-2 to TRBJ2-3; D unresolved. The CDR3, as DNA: TGTGCCAGCAGCGCCGGGGATACGCAGTATTTT. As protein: CASSAGDTQYF.